Shown below are 14 T cell receptor beta chains from a single sample sequenced in a study of Ad26.COV2.S vaccination and SARS-CoV-2 variants. Clones were read by immunoSEQ multiplex PCR, and TCRdb kept only the in-frame ones, dropping some. The data show over 90,000 clones, around 80% seen once. This sample comprised peripheral blood, obtained after recovery from COVID-19. The receptors were gathered from a human donor who had recovered from COVID-19.

CDR3: CAWSFGEQFF. Written as DNA, the CDR3 is TGTGCCTGGAGTTTCGGTGAGCAGTTCTTC. The V call is TRBV30, the J call TRBJ2-1; D gene unclear. V was shortened by 2 bases and J by 9 bases, with 5 bases between the two germline ends. This CDR3 comprises 10 residues. Per the germline V gene, CDR1 is GTSNPN and CDR2 is SVGIG (reference sequence).

The chain uses TRBV3-1 (or the pseudogene TRBV3-2) and TRBJ1-5, with TRBD1 as a possible D gene (6 bases). Germline values: CDR1 LGHDT, CDR2 YNNKEL (reference sequence). This CDR3 region has 15 residues. Trimming removed 1 base at V and 6 bases at J, with 13 bases between. CDR3 sequence (DNA): TGTGCCAGCAGCCAAGGCCAGGGGCTCAGTCAGCCCCAGCATTTT. The encoded protein is CASSQGQGLSQPQHF.

The chain is built from TRBV5-1 and TRBJ2-2; TRBD1 might be the D (5 bases). This CDR3 is built from 13 residues. V lost 2 bases, J lost 6 bases, and 8 bases lay in between. Per the germline V gene, CDR1 is SGHRS and CDR2 is YFSETQ. The CDR3 DNA follows: TGCGCCAGCAGCTTCCAGGGTCCCGGGGAGCTGTTTTTT. It specifies CASSFQGPGELFF.

The chain couples TRBV11-2 to TRBJ2-5; TRBD2 agrees at 13 bases. Germline values: CDR1 SGHAT, CDR2 FQNNGV. J lost 7 bases, V lost 3 bases, and 8 bases had no gene match. CDR3 size: 16 residues. The CDR3 spells CASSFLLAGGPGTQYF. The CDR3 DNA reads as TGTGCCAGCAGCTTCCTACTAGCGGGGGGGCCGGGGACCCAGTACTTC.

V gene TRBV10-3 combines with J gene TRBJ2-6; D is tentatively TRBD1 or TRBD2 (6 bases each). There are 16 residues in the CDR3. CDR1 ENHRY and CDR2 SYGVKD come from the germline V gene. V lost 3 bases, J lost 4 bases, and 13 bases lay in between. CDR3 coding DNA: TGTGCCATCAGTGATTACAGGGACTCCGGGGCCAACGTCCTGACTTTC. Translated, it gives CAISDYRDSGANVLTF.

CDR3 region: CASSTSPTSGNTDTQYF. The DNA of the CDR3 is TGTGCCAGTAGTACCTCCCCGACTAGCGGAAACACAGATACGCAGTATTTT. This chain uses TRBV19 with TRBJ2-3; 9 nucleotides align to TRBD2. V dropped 4 bases and J dropped 2; count of bases not matched to a gene: 10. Germline loops: CDR1 LNHDA, CDR2 SQIVND (reference sequence). The CDR3 has 17 amino acids. Full variable domain (missing parts from reference TRBV19 and TRBJ2-3): DGGITQSPKYLFRKEGQNVTLSCEQNLNHDAMYWYRQDPGQGLRLIYYSQIVNDFQKGDIAEGYSVSREKKESFPLTVTSAQKNPTAFYLCASSTSPTSGNTDTQYFGPGTRLTVL.

The chain employs TRBV5-1 and TRBJ2-3; D possibly matches TRBD1 or TRBD2 (5 bases each). This CDR3 has 15 amino acids. The V end lost 0 bases, the J end lost 0 bases, and 8 bases lay between the germline ends. Germline CDR1 is SGHRS and CDR2 is YFSETQ. The CDR3 sequence is CASSLEWGSTDTQYF. CDR3 nucleotide sequence: TGCGCCAGCAGCTTGGAATGGGGGAGCACAGATACGCAGTATTTT.

This chain joins TRBV28 and TRBJ2-5, with 12 bases fitting TRBD2. CDR1 and CDR2 from the germline V gene are MDHEN and SYDVKM. The CDR3 has 13 residues. The junction had 5 bases not matched to a gene; V was cut back by 11 bases and J by 4 bases. As DNA, the CDR3 is TGTGCCGCTCAGACTAGCGGGGGAGAGACCCAGTACTTC. Amino acid sequence: CAAQTSGGETQYF.

The rearrangement links TRBV27 to TRBJ1-4; D remains ambiguous. Deletions cut 5 bases from V and 0 bases from J, with 4 bases between. CDR3 length: 13 residues. CDR1 MNHEY and CDR2 SMNVEV come from the germline V gene (reference sequence). CDR3 sequence (DNA): TGTGCCAGCAGTCTCACAACTAATGAAAAACTGTTTTTT. It translates to CASSLTTNEKLFF.

The genes are TRBV5-1 and TRBJ2-5; no reliable D call. CDR1 and CDR2 (germline): SGHRS, YFSETQ. The CDR3 covers 14 residues. Trimming took off 0 bases at V and 5 bases at J, with 11 bases between the two ends. This chain's CDR3 is CASSLGMVRETQYF. CDR3 nucleotide sequence: TGCGCCAGCAGCTTGGGGATGGTCCGGGAGACCCAGTACTTC.

The chain recombines TRBV29-1 with TRBJ1-2, with 7 positions matching TRBD1. V shed 7 bases, J shed 5 bases, and the junction held 10 bases outside the gene matches. Looked up from germline, CDR1 is SQVTM and CDR2 is ANQGSEA. The CDR3 runs 13 residues. As DNA, the CDR3 is TGCAGCGCCGTGGCAACAGGGGTATATGGCTACACCTTC. This encodes CSAVATGVYGYTF.

This chain links TRBV19 with TRBJ1-5, with 11 bases lining up with TRBD1. The V gene end was trimmed by 6 bases and the J gene end by 9 bases; junction bases not matched to a gene: 10. This CDR3 is 15 amino acids long. The germline V gene has CDR1 LNHDA and CDR2 SQIVND (reference sequence). CDR3 sequence reads: CASSEGTGGRVPQHF. The CDR3 bases are TGTGCCAGTAGCGAAGGGACAGGGGGGCGGGTGCCCCAGCATTTT. The entire variable domain, with the rest obtained from reference TRBV19 and TRBJ1-5, is as follows: DGGITQSPKYLFRKEGQNVTLSCEQNLNHDAMYWYRQDPGQGLRLIYYSQIVNDFQKGDIAEGYSVSREKKESFPLTVTSAQKNPTAFYLCASSEGTGGRVPQHFGDGTRLSIL.

The chain joins TRBV28 to TRBJ1-5; possibly TRBD1 for D (5 bases). Trimming removed 4 bases from V and 1 base from J, with 14 bases in between. Germline CDR1 and CDR2: MDHEN and SYDVKM. CDR3 length: 16 amino acids. The CDR3 sequence is CASSSSGFSSNQPQHF. The DNA for the CDR3 is TGTGCCAGCAGTTCATCAGGGTTCTCCAGCAATCAGCCCCAGCATTTT.

This clone appeared once. This chain links TRBV5-1 with TRBJ2-3; possibly TRBD2 for D (5 bases). V lost 0 bases and J lost 2, with 13 bases in between. The CDR3 consists of 16 residues. Germline V CDR1 and CDR2: SGHRS, YFSETQ. CDR3 residues: CASSLGGLHSTDTQYF. The CDR3 DNA reads TGCGCCAGCAGCTTGGGTGGACTTCATTCCACAGATACGCAGTATTTT.